This TCR beta chain comes out of a study of vaccination and CD4 T cells after COVID-19. Study-wide context: A CEFX pool, an HIV-1 Nef pool, or no peptide went to control cultures.

The Oncomine TCR Beta short-read assay generated sequence data from the DNA of cultured CD4+ T cells. Genomic DNA from cultured CD4+ T cells was extracted. One entry per CDR3 protein results from TCRdb running MiXCR on the PCR reads. The sample includes thousands of distinct CDR3 sequences, 36% of them seen just once. The treatment here: 10-day PBMC culture with coronavirus spike peptide pools or control peptides (ViraFEST assay). Gathering of the CD4+ T cells, from the unexposed donor, took place before the COVID-19 pandemic (2011-2018). The CDR3 is 14 residues long. V dropped 9 bases and J dropped 7; count of bases not matched to a gene: 5. CDR1 and CDR2 (germline): MDHEN, SYDVKM. This clonotype is a singleton in its sample. Its antigen is unidentified.

This receptor was taken from a human donor in good health. The gene calls are TRBV28 and TRBJ1-6, with 11 bases that match TRBD1. The material sequenced was CD4+ T cells from blood, cultured in vitro. As DNA, the CDR3 is TGTGCCAGTAGGACAGGGGGCGCGAATTCACCCCTCCACTTT. This sequence encodes CASRTGGANSPLHF.